This record covers a single T cell receptor beta chain. The sample comes from a study of blood T cell repertoires in COVID-19. How the authors handled the data: Amplification with reference gene primers provided the estimates of nucleated cell counts. Only in-frame clones appear in the TCRdb table, and some are missing; sequencing was by immunoSEQ multiplex PCR. From that table come the V and J calls and clone size; the DNA was used to work out D and trimming. The sample lists 150,000 to 200,000 clones, more than 75% occurring once. Trimming took 2 bases from V and 6 from J, leaving 16 bases between them. Germline CDR1 is SGDLS and CDR2 is YYNGEE. The length of the CDR3 is 15 residues.

The clonotype was recovered from a human donor in a cohort sampled during active COVID-19. This chain connects TRBV9 to TRBJ2-3; D may be TRBD2 (6 bases). Sequencing was performed on peripheral blood. CDR3 sequence: CASSVGATGVDTQYF. The CDR3 nucleotides read TGTGCCAGCAGCGTGGGCGCCACGGGGGTGGATACGCAGTATTTT.